One sample yielded the 7 T cell receptor beta chains listed below, sequenced in a study of cytomegalovirus exposure and HLA in healthy donors. PCR involved 60 Vbeta and 13 Jbeta primers. Sequencing used immunoSEQ multiplex PCR; TCRdb keeps in-frame clones, though not all of them. In total, the table holds roughly 100,000 clones. Sequenced input: PBMCs. Receptor source: a man between 50 and 59 years old in good health and CMV-seronegative.

J is TRBJ2-1 and V is TRBV4-2; no definite D call. The CDR3 length is 17 residues. Trimming took off 0 bases at V and 4 bases at J, with 16 bases between the two ends. Germline CDR1 and CDR2: LGHNA and YNFKEQ. CDR3 amino acids: CASSQDHSETSYNEQFF. The CDR3 DNA is TGTGCCAGCAGCCAAGATCATTCGGAGACTTCTTACAATGAGCAGTTCTTC.

The chain links TRBV25-1 to TRBJ2-1; TRBD1 agrees at 8 bases. Looked up from germline, CDR1 is MGHDK and CDR2 is SYGVNS. The V and J ends lost 5 bases and 7 bases, in that order; junction bases with no gene match: 10. CDR3 length: 15 residues. The CDR3 DNA reads TGTGCCAGCAGTTCGATGGACAGGGAAGGAAATGAGCAGTTCTTC. Its protein product is CASSSMDREGNEQFF.

V and J are TRBV7-6 and TRBJ2-5, with 9 bases fitting TRBD1. The germline V gene has CDR1 SGHVS and CDR2 FNYEAQ. After removal of 3 bases from V and 6 bases from J, the junction contained 8 bases not matched to a gene. The CDR3 spans 15 residues. The CDR3 loop reads CASSLLTGQGQTQYF. Written as DNA, the CDR3 is TGTGCCAGCAGCTTGCTTACGGGACAGGGCCAGACCCAGTACTTC.

The chain combines TRBV15 with TRBJ2-7, with D tentatively TRBD1 (5 bases). Germline assignment: CDR1 LNHNV and CDR2 YYDKDF (reference sequence). The CDR3 spans 15 residues. The germline V and J ends were trimmed by 0 bases and 3 bases, with 12 bases remaining between them. The CDR3 is CATSRDGAANYEQYF. The CDR3, as DNA: TGTGCCACCAGCAGAGATGGGGCAGCGAACTACGAGCAGTACTTC.

This chain joins TRBV13 and TRBJ2-7; 7 positions agree with TRBD2. From germline, CDR1 is PRHDT and CDR2 FYEKMQ (reference sequence). The trim removed 5 bases at V and 4 bases at J, leaving 8 bases unmatched. This CDR3 has 14 amino acids. This CDR3 is CASSIGLVRYEQYF. CDR3 sequence (DNA): TGTGCCAGCAGCATTGGACTAGTGAGGTACGAGCAGTACTTC.

For the CDR3, the DNA is TGCGCCAGCAGCTCGAGAGAGGGTGGTCAGCCCCAGCATTTT. Amino acid sequence: CASSSREGGQPQHF. The chain couples TRBV5-1 to TRBJ1-5; D unresolved. Between the trimmed V and J ends, which lost 3 bases and 6 bases, there was a span of 13 bases. The germline V gene has CDR1 SGHRS and CDR2 YFSETQ. This CDR3 region has 14 residues.

The rearrangement joins TRBV9 to TRBJ2-3, with TRBD2 identical over 10 bases. V trimming: 4 bases; J trimming: 6 bases; junction bases outside the gene matches: 5. CDR3 size: 14 residues. Germline V gene sequence: CDR1 SGDLS, CDR2 YYNGEE. CDR3 bases: TGTGCCAGCAGCACTAGCGGGGCGTGGGATACGCAGTATTTT. It codes for CASSTSGAWDTQYF.